The 14 T cell receptor beta chains in this list originate from one sample, sequenced in a study of Tregs in tolerant kidney transplant recipients (dated by TCRdb to about 2019). Related donors were used in the transplants with nonmyeloablative bone marrow transplantation, and mixed chimerism was transient in the human trials. The library was produced with the immunoSEQ multiplex PCR assay. The clones in this table, taken by TCRdb from immuneACCESS, are in-frame only. Not every clone is retained; where verified, under half of the shortfall comes from an unresolved V gene, and the cause of the rest is unknown. A total of 90,000 or so clones appear in this sample, 80% to 95% of them only once. About 1.5% of the sample is held by the ten biggest clonotypes. The sequences come from CD4+ T cells from blood (PBMCs), collected 12 months after the transplant. These receptors all stem from a human patient who received a combined kidney and bone marrow transplant. After a transplant, some T cells may be the graft donor's own cells.

The rearrangement links TRBV7-2 to TRBJ2-7; 8 nucleotides align to TRBD1. V lost 3 bases, J lost 3 bases, and 10 bases stayed unmatched. Germline V gene sequence: CDR1 SGHTA, CDR2 FQGNSA. The CDR3 extends over 16 amino acids. For the CDR3, the DNA is TGTGCCAGCAGCTTGGCAACAGGGGGTGTAGGCTACGAGCAGTACTTC. Encoded protein: CASSLATGGVGYEQYF.

The gene calls are TRBV2 and TRBJ2-1, with 14 positions matching TRBD2. Trimming cost V 1 base and J 8 bases; bases outside gene matches: 4. Germline lookup yields CDR1 SNHLY and CDR2 FYNNEI. This CDR3 region has 16 residues. The CDR3 DNA sequence: TGTGCCAGCAGTGAAGGACTAGCGGGGGGGCCGGATGAGCAGTTCTTC. Its protein is CASSEGLAGGPDEQFF.

The chain carries TRBV7-3 and TRBJ2-1; 8 bases fit TRBD2. Germline V gene sequence: CDR1 SGHTA, CDR2 FQGTGA. V gave up 1 base and J gave up 4 bases; unmatched junction bases: 3. The CDR3 covers 15 residues. Written as DNA, the CDR3 is TGTGCCAGCAGCTTAAGCGGGAGGAATTACAATGAGCAGTTCTTC. The encoded protein is CASSLSGRNYNEQFF.

The rearrangement joins TRBV7-2 to TRBJ1-1; 8 bases fit TRBD1. This CDR3 comprises 14 residues. Germline V gives CDR1 SGHTA, CDR2 FQGNSA. Trimming took 4 bases from V and 1 from J; bases not matched to a gene: 2. The DNA for the CDR3 is TGTGCCAGCAGCTGGGGGACAGGGAACACTGAAGCTTTCTTT. It encodes CASSWGTGNTEAFF.

The table lists this clone with a count of one. The gene calls are TRBV5-6 and TRBJ2-3; TRBD2 is a possible D gene (7 bases). This CDR3 contains 17 residues. CDR1 and CDR2 from the germline V gene are SGHDT and YYEEEE. Trimming removed 0 bases at V and 4 bases at J, with 18 bases between. CDR3: CASSLAVWGGLPDTQYF. CDR3 coding DNA: TGTGCCAGCAGCTTGGCCGTATGGGGGGGCCTGCCAGATACGCAGTATTTT. The complete variable domain, with remaining parts taken from reference TRBV5-6 and TRBJ2-3, reads DAGVTQSPTHLIKTRGQQVTLRCSPKSGHDTVSWYQQALGQGPQFIFQYYEEEERQRGNFPDRFSGHQFPNYSSELNVNALLLGDSALYLCASSLAVWGGLPDTQYFGPGTRLTVL.

V gene TRBV28 combines with J gene TRBJ1-2; 7 bases match TRBD1. CDR3 length equals 15 residues. The J segment lost 2 bases and the V segment lost 5 bases, leaving 8 bases of the junction unmatched. Germline V gene sequence: CDR1 MDHEN, CDR2 SYDVKM. CDR3 protein: CASSPRDSRNYGYTF. CDR3 in DNA: TGTGCCAGCAGTCCCCGGGACAGCCGAAACTATGGCTACACCTTC.

This chain connects TRBV9 to TRBJ2-3, with 8 nucleotides matching TRBD2. The CDR3 extends over 15 amino acids. Germline V gene lookup returns CDR1 SGDLS and CDR2 YYNGEE. V shed 3 bases and J 1 base; nucleotides not matched to a gene: 4. The CDR3 DNA reads TGTGCCAGCAGCGCTAGCGGGCGCGGCACAGATACGCAGTATTTT. The encoded protein is CASSASGRGTDTQYF.

This clone showed up just once. This rearrangement joins TRBV21-1 to TRBJ2-7; the table assigns TRBD1, which was not confirmed against the DNA. TRBV21-1 is recorded as a pseudogene. This CDR3 comprises 15 residues. CDR3 protein: CASSPLAISSYEQYF. The CDR3 region has the DNA TGTGCCAGCAGCCCTCTGGCCATAAGCTCCTACGAGCAGTACTTC.

The chain combines TRBV19 with TRBJ2-3; D is possibly TRBD1 (8 bases). The CDR3 spans 14 residues. The V and J ends lost 8 bases and 4 bases respectively, with 16 bases between them. The germline V gene encodes CDR1 LNHDA and CDR2 SQIVND (reference sequence). CDR3 in amino acids: CASSRTGRADTQYF. CDR3 DNA: TGTGCCAGTTCGCGGACAGGGAGGGCAGATACGCAGTATTTT.

This chain links TRBV7-6 with TRBJ2-2, with TRBD2 identical over 16 bases. This CDR3 is 19 amino acids long. Germline trimming cut 3 bases from V and 0 bases from J; bases unmatched to any gene: 4. Germline CDR1 is SGHVS and CDR2 is FNYEAQ. The CDR3 DNA follows: TGTGCCAGCAGCTTGGGACTAGCGGGAGGGTGGGCGAACACCGGGGAGCTGTTTTTT. It specifies CASSLGLAGGWANTGELFF.

The chain is built from TRBV30 and TRBJ1-2; D remains ambiguous. The V end was cut by 2 bases, the J end by 3 bases, with 10 bases between. The CDR3 spans 13 residues. Germline V CDR1 and CDR2: GTSNPN, SVGIG (reference sequence). The DNA of the CDR3 is TGTGCCTGGAGTCCATCGGGTTACTATGGCTACACCTTC. It encodes CAWSPSGYYGYTF. Based on the CDR3 plus reference TRBV30 and TRBJ1-2, the full variable domain is SQTIHQWPATLVQPVGSPLSLECTVEGTSNPNLYWYRQAAGRGLQLLFYSVGIGQISSEVPQNLSASRPQDRQFILSSKKLLLSDSGFYLCAWSPSGYYGYTFGSGTRLTVV.

V gene TRBV5-1 combines with J gene TRBJ2-5; perhaps TRBD2 as D (6 bases). CDR3 length: 15 amino acids. The V and J ends lost 1 base and 3 bases respectively, with 13 bases between them. CDR1 and CDR2 (germline): SGHRS, YFSETQ. The CDR3 here is CASSLMGTLEETQYF. CDR3 sequence (DNA): TGCGCCAGCAGCTTGATGGGGACTCTGGAAGAGACCCAGTACTTC.

CDR3 region: CASSAKRNRGWNTEAFF. CDR3 DNA sequence: TGTGCCAGCAGCGCGAAAAGAAACAGGGGGTGGAACACTGAAGCTTTCTTT. The V and J genes are TRBV5-6 and TRBJ1-1, with 8 bases identical to TRBD1. The CDR3 is made up of 17 amino acids. CDR1 and CDR2 from the germline V gene are SGHDT and YYEEEE. J gave up 1 base and V 4 bases, and 12 bases lay outside the gene matches.

The V gene is TRBV2, the J gene TRBJ2-5; unclear D gene. The germline V gene has CDR1 SNHLY and CDR2 FYNNEI. Trimming took off 3 bases at V and 2 bases at J, with 10 bases between the two ends. CDR3 length: 14 amino acids. The CDR3 spells CASSDWRIQETQYF. Here the CDR3 DNA reads TGTGCCAGCAGTGACTGGCGGATACAAGAGACCCAGTACTTC.